This TCR beta chain was obtained from a study of early T cells in non-severe SARS-CoV-2 infection. Study overall: Unsorted whole blood bulk RNA was sequenced, with unpaired chains.

TCRdb processed the 5' RACE reads anew with MiXCR; each CDR3 protein has one entry. The table records about 56,000 distinct CDR3 sequences, more than 12% of them present only once. The germline gives CDR1 MNHEY, CDR2 SMNVEV (reference sequence). The CDR3 loop spans 12 amino acids. The V and J ends lost 8 bases and 1 base, in that order; junction bases with no gene match: 2. The TCR was taken from an adult who was a healthcare worker with PCR-confirmed SARS-CoV-2 infection or an uninfected control (not recorded which). This material consisted of whole blood, taken at baseline. The chain links TRBV27 to TRBJ2-7; TRBD1 aligns across 7 bases. The CDR3 DNA sequence: TGTGCCAGCTGGACAGGATCCTACGAGCAGTACTTC. It encodes CASWTGSYEQYF.